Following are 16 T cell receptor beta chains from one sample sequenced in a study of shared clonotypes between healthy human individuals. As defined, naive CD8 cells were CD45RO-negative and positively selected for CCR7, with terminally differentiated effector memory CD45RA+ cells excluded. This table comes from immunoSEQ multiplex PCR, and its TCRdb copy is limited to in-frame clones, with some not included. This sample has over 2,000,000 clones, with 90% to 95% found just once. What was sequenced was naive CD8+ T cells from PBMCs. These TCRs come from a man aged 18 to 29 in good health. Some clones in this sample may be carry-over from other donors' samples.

The chain's CDR3 is CASSQDPAGAYNEQFF. The CDR3 DNA sequence: TGCGCCAGCAGCCAAGATCCAGCGGGAGCCTACAATGAGCAGTTCTTC. V is TRBV4-3 and J is TRBJ2-1, with 8 bases matching TRBD2. The J segment lost 2 bases and the V segment lost 0 bases, leaving 3 bases of the junction unmatched. The CDR3 runs 16 residues. Germline loops: CDR1 LGHNA, CDR2 YSLEER.

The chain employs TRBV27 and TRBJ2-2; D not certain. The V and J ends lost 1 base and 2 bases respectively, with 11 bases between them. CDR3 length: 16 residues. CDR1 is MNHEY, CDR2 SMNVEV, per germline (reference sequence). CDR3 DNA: TGTGCCAGCAGTTTATGGATTGGCTTAAACACCGGGGAGCTGTTTTTT. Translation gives CASSLWIGLNTGELFF.

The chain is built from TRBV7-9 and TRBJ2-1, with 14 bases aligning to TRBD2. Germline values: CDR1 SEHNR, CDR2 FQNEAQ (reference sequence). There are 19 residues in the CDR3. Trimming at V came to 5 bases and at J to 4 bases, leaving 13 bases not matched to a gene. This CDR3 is CASSPAGTSGSVGYNEQFF. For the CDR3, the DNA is TGTGCCAGCAGCCCAGCCGGGACTAGCGGGAGTGTCGGTTACAATGAGCAGTTCTTC.

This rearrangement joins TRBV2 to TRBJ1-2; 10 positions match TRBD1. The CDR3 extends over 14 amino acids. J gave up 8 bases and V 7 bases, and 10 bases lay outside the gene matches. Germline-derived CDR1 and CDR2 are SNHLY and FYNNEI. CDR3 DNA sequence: TGTGCCAGCACCATCGTCGACAGGGGGCGCGGCTACACCTTC. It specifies CASTIVDRGRGYTF.

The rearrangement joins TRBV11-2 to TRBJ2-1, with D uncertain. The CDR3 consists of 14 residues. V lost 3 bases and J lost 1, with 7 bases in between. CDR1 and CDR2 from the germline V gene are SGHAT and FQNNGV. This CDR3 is CASSFLESYNEQFF. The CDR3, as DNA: TGTGCCAGCAGCTTTTTAGAATCCTACAATGAGCAGTTCTTC.

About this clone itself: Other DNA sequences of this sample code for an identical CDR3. CDR3 loop: CASSIVGAGTEAFF. The CDR3 DNA reads TGTGCCAGTAGTATAGTCGGGGCAGGGACTGAAGCTTTCTTT. V and J are TRBV19 and TRBJ1-1, with a possible D match to TRBD1 (5 bases). This CDR3 contains 14 residues. V lost 1 base and J lost 5, with 11 bases in between. CDR1 LNHDA and CDR2 SQIVND come from the germline V gene (reference sequence). Full variable domain (remainder filled in from reference TRBV19 and TRBJ1-1): DGGITQSPKYLFRKEGQNVTLSCEQNLNHDAMYWYRQDPGQGLRLIYYSQIVNDFQKGDIAEGYSVSREKKESFPLTVTSAQKNPTAFYLCASSIVGAGTEAFFGQGTRLTVV.

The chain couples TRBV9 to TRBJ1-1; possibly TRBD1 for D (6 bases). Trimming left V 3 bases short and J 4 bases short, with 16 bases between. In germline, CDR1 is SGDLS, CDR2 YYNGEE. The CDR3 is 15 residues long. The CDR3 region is CASSAGQLGGTEAFF. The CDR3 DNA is TGTGCCAGCAGCGCAGGACAGCTCGGGGGCACTGAAGCTTTCTTT.

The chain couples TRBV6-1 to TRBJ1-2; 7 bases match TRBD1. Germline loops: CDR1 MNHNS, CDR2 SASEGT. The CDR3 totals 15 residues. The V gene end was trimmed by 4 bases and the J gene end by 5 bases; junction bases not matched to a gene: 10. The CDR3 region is CASSGAWGQRYGYTF. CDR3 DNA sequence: TGTGCCAGCAGTGGGGCTTGGGGACAGCGGTATGGCTACACCTTC.

The CDR3, as DNA: TGTGCCAGCAGTTCAGCCGGGACGACCTACAATGAGCAGTTCTTC. It yields the protein CASSSAGTTYNEQFF. The chain recombines TRBV27 with TRBJ2-1; D is tentatively TRBD1 or TRBD2 (5 bases each). This CDR3 comprises 15 residues. Trimming removed 4 bases from V and 2 bases from J, with 12 bases in between. Germline CDR1 and CDR2: MNHEY and SMNVEV (reference sequence).

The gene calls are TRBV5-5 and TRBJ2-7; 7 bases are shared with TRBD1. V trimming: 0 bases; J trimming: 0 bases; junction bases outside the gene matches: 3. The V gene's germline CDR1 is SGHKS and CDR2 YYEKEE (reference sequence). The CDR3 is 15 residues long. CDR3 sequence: CASSLAGTVSYEQYF. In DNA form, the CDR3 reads TGTGCCAGCAGCTTGGCCGGGACAGTCTCCTACGAGCAGTACTTC.

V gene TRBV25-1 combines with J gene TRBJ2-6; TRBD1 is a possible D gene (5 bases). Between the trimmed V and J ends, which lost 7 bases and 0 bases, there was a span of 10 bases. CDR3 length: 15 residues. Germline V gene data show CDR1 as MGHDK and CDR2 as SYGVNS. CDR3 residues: CASTPGFSGANVLTF. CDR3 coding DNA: TGTGCCAGCACCCCAGGGTTCTCTGGGGCCAACGTCCTGACTTTC. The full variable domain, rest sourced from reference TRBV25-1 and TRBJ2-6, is EADIYQTPRYLVIGTGKKITLECSQTMGHDKMYWYQQDPGMELHLIHYSYGVNSTEKGDLSSESTVSRIRTEHFPLTLESARPSHTSQYLCASTPGFSGANVLTFGAGSRLTVL.

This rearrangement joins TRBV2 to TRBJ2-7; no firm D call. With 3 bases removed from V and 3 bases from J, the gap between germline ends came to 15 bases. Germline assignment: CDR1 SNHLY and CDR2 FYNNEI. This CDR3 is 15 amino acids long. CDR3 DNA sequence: TGTGCCAGCAGTGAGTGGGGTCGGTTTAACTACGAGCAGTACTTC. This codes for CASSEWGRFNYEQYF. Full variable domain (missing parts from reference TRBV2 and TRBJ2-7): EPEVTQTPSHQVTQMGQEVILRCVPISNHLYFYWYRQILGQKVEFLVSFYNNEISEKSEIFDDQFSVERPDGSNFTLKIRSTKLEDSAMYFCASSEWGRFNYEQYFGPGTRLTVT.

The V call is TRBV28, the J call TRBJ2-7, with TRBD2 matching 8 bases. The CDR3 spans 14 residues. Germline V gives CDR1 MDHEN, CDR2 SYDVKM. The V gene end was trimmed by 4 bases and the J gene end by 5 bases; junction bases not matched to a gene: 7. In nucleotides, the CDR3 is TGTGCCAGCAGTTCCCGGACTAGCCTTGACGAGCAGTACTTC. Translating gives CASSSRTSLDEQYF.

The CDR3 DNA follows: TGTGCCAGCAGTACCTCTAGCGGTAGCACAGATACGCAGTATTTT. Translation: CASSTSSGSTDTQYF. The chain links TRBV7-9 to TRBJ2-3; 7 bases align to TRBD2. The germline CDR1 and CDR2 sequences are SEHNR and FQNEAQ (reference sequence). The CDR3 runs 15 residues. With V trimmed by 6 bases and J by 0 bases, 6 bases remained unmatched.

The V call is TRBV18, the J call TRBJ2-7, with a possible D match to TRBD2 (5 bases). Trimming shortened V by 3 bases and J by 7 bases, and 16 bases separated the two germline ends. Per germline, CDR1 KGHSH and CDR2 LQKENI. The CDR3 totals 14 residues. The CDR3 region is CASSPGPRRWEQYF. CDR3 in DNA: TGTGCCAGCTCACCTGGACCCCGGAGGTGGGAGCAGTACTTC.

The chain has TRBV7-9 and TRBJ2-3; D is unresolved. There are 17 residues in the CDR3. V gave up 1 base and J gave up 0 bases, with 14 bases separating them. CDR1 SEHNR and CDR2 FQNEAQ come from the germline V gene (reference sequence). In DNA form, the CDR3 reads TGTGCCAGCAGCTTAGGTCGGTCACAGCCTAGCACAGATACGCAGTATTTT. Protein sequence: CASSLGRSQPSTDTQYF.